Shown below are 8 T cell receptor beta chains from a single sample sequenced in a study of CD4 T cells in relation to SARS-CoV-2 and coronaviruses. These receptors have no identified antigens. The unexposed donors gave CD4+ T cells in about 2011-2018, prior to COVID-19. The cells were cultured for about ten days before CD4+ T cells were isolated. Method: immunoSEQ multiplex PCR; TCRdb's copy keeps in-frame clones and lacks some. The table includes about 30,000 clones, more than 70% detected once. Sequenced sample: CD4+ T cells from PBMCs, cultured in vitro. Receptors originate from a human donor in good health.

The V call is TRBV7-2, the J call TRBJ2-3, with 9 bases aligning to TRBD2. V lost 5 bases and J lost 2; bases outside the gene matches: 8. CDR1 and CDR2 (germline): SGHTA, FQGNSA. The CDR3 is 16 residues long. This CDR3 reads CASSRSGGHTTDTQYF. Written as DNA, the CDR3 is TGTGCCAGCAGCCGTAGCGGGGGCCATACCACAGATACGCAGTATTTT.

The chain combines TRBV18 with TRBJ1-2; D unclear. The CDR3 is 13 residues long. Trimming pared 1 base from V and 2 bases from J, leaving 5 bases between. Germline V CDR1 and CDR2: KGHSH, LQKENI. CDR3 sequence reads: CASSPQGNYGYTF. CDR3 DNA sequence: TGTGCCAGCTCACCACAGGGCAACTATGGCTACACCTTC.

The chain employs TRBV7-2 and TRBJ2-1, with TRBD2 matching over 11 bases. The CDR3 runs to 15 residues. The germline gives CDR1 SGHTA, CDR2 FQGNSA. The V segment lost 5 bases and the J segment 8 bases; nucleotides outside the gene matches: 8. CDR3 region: CASSPTSGSNYEQFF. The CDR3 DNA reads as TGTGCCAGCAGCCCCACTAGCGGGAGTAACTATGAGCAGTTCTTC.

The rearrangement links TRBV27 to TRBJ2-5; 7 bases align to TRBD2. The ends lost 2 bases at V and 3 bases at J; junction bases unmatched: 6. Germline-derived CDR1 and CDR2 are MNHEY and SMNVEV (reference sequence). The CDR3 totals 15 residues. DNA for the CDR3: TGTGCCAGCAGTTTAGGACTAGGGAGGGAAGAGACCCAGTACTTC. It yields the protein CASSLGLGREETQYF.

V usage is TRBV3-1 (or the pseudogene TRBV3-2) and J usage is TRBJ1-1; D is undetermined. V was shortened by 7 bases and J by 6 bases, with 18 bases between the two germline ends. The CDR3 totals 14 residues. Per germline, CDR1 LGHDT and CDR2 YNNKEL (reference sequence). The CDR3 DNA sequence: TGTGCCAGCACCCAGACCTCCTTTAGTGCTGAAGCTTTCTTT. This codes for CASTQTSFSAEAFF.

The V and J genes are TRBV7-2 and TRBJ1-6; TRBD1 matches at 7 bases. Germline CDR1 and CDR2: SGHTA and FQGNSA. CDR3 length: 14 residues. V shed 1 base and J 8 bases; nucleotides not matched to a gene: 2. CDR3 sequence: CASSLEGADSPLHF. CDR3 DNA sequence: TGTGCCAGCAGCTTAGAGGGGGCCGATTCACCCCTCCACTTT.

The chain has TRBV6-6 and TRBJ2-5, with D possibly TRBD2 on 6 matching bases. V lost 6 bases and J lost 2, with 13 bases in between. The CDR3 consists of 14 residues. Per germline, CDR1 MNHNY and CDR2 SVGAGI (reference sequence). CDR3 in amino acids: CASRLDSGQETQYF. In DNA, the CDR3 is TGTGCCAGCAGGTTGGATAGCGGACAAGAGACCCAGTACTTC.

The CDR3 here is CSASDGHNTEAFF. The DNA for the CDR3 is TGCAGTGCTAGTGATGGACATAACACTGAAGCTTTCTTT. The chain carries TRBV20-1 and TRBJ1-1, with D perhaps matching TRBD1 (5 bases). This CDR3 is 13 amino acids long. Per the germline V gene, CDR1 is DFQATT and CDR2 is SNEGSKA (reference sequence). Trimming took 3 bases from V and 2 from J, leaving 10 bases between them.